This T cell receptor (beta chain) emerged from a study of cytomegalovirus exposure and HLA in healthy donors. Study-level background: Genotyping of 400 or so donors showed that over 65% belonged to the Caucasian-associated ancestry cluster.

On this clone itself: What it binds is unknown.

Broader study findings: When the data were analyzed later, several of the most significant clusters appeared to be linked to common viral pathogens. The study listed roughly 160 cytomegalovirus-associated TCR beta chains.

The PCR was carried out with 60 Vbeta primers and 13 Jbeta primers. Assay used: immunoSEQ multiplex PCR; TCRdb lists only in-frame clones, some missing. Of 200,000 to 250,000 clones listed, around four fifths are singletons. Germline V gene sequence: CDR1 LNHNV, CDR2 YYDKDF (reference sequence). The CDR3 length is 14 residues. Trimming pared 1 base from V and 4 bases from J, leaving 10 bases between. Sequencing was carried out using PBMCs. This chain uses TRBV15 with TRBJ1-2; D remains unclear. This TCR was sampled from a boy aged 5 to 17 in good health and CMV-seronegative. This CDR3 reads CATSRGRRFYGYTF. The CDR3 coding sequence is TGTGCCACCAGCAGAGGCAGGCGATTCTATGGCTACACCTTC.